This T cell receptor beta chain was captured in a study of T cell repertoires in cytomegalovirus infection. Whole-study context: Matching HLA type, along with CMV infection, was indicated by public TCR beta signatures.

General study results and limits: Dominant in the ex vivo response were TCR beta clonotypes restricted by HLA-C and specific for CMV.

MiXCR was run by TCRdb on the reads, yielding one entry per CDR3 protein. The table has about 900,000 distinct CDR3 sequences, roughly 30% seen once. On this clonotype itself: Its antigen is not known.

Germline loops: CDR1 SQVTM, CDR2 ANQGSEA. This CDR3 is built from 15 residues. Deletions cut 7 bases from V and 0 bases from J, with 16 bases between. This receptor was identified in a human donor in good health (CMV status not recorded). Some clones in this sample may be carry-over from other donors' samples. This chain uses TRBV29-1 with TRBJ2-1; D perhaps matches TRBD2 (6 bases). Sequenced material: cultured CD8+ T cells from PBMCs, taken from culture after CMV antigen stimulation. CDR3 DNA: TGCAGCGCCCACCCTGACGGGAGCTCCTACAATGAGCAGTTCTTC. Protein sequence: CSAHPDGSSYNEQFF.